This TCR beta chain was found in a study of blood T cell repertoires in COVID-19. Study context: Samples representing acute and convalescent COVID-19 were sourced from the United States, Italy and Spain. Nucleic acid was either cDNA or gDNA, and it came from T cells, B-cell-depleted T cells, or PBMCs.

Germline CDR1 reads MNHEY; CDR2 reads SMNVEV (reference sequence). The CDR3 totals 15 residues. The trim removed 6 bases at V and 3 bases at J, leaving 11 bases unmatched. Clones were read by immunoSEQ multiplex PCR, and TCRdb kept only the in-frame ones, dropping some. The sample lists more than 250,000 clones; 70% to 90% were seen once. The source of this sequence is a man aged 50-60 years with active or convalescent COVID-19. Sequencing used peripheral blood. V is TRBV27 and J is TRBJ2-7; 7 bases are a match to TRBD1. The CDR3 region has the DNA TGTGCCAGCAGCCCTCGACAGGGTCTTATCTACGAGCAGTACTTC. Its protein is CASSPRQGLIYEQYF.